This T cell receptor (beta chain) was captured in a study of T cells in Graves' hyperthyroidism and ophthalmopathy. V was shortened by 2 bases and J by 3 bases, with 14 bases between the two germline ends. Per the germline V gene, CDR1 is KGHSH and CDR2 is LQKENI. The CDR3 sequence is 15 residues long. There were TCR beta CDR3 regions amplified from RNA transcripts. With the HTBI primer set, the TCR CDR3 went through a first round of RT-PCR. TCRdb recomputed calls from the multiplex PCR reads with MiXCR, one row per CDR3 protein. This table holds hundreds of thousands of distinct CDR3 sequences, around a quarter found once.

Sequenced: blood. The sequence was collected from a woman aged 25 to 39 with Graves' ophthalmopathy. This chain uses TRBV18 with TRBJ2-7; no clear D gene. CDR3 protein: CASSPWQKGNYEQYF. The DNA for the CDR3 is TGTGCCAGCTCACCATGGCAGAAGGGCAACTACGAGCAGTACTTC.